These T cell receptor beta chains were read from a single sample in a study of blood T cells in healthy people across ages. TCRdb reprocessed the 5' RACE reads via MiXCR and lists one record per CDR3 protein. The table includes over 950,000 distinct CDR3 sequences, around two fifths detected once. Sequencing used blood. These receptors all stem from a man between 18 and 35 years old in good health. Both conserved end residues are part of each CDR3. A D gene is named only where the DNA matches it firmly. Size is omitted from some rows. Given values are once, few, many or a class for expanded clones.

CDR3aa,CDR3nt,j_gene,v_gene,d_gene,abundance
CASSLEGLVEFF,TGTGCCAGCAGCTTAGAGGGTCTAGTAGAGTTCTTC,TRBJ2-1,TRBV7-9,.,many
CASSVGTSPNEQFF,TGTGCCAGCAGCGTGGGGACTAGCCCTAATGAGCAGTTCTTC,TRBJ2-1,TRBV12-3/TRBV12-4,TRBD2,few
CASSQPGSDNYGYTF,TGTGCCAGCAGCCAACCAGGGTCAGATAACTATGGCTACACCTTC,TRBJ1-2,TRBV4-2,.,many
CASGAGELFF,TGTGCCAGTGGGGCAGGGGAGCTGTTTTTT,TRBJ2-2,TRBV12-3/TRBV12-4,.,few
CASTNRDGYNNEQFF,TGTGCCAGCACAAACCGGGACGGATACAACAATGAGCAGTTCTTC,TRBJ2-1,TRBV6-1,.,.
CASSYSRAINQPQHF,TGTGCCAGCAGTTACTCACGGGCGATCAATCAGCCCCAGCATTTT,TRBJ1-5,TRBV6-2/TRBV6-3,.,few
CASSYSPVGAFF,TGTGCCAGCAGTTACTCACCGGTTGGAGCTTTCTTT,TRBJ1-1,TRBV7-9,.,.
CASIVTGFVNNEQFF,TGTGCCAGCATCGTGACAGGGTTCGTCAACAATGAGCAGTTCTTC,TRBJ2-1,TRBV5-6,TRBD1,once
CSASLRGSYNEQYF,TGCAGTGCGTCCTTAAGGGGGTCATACAATGAGCAGTACTTC,TRBJ2-7,TRBV20-1,.,.
CASSLSMGARQPQHF,TGTGCCAGCAGTTTATCTATGGGGGCGCGTCAGCCCCAGCATTTT,TRBJ1-5,TRBV27,.,few
CASSRAGISTDTQYF,TGCGCCAGCAGCCGAGCGGGGATTAGCACAGATACGCAGTATTTT,TRBJ2-3,TRBV5-1,TRBD2,.
CASSLGLSGQGSPFF,TGTGCCAGCAGCTTAGGGCTGTCAGGACAAGGATCTCCGTTCTTC,TRBJ2-1,TRBV11-2,.,few
CASSNLRAGGVTDTRYF,TGTGCCAGCAGTAACCTCAGAGCCGGGGGGGTCACAGATACGCGGTATTTT,TRBJ2-3,TRBV6-2/TRBV6-3,TRBD2,once
CSARDQGRGAGNQPQHF,TGCAGTGCTAGAGATCAGGGACGGGGGGCCGGCAATCAGCCCCAGCATTTT,TRBJ1-5,TRBV20-1,.,few
CASSPTRGTGLQPQHF,TGTGCCAGCAGTCCTACCCGCGGGACAGGCCTTCAGCCCCAGCATTTT,TRBJ1-5,TRBV27,TRBD1,.
CASTTSGGTGETQYF,TGTGCCAGCACGACTAGCGGGGGAACTGGGGAGACCCAGTACTTC,TRBJ2-5,TRBV9,TRBD2,.
CASSNTPGLAGNTQYF,TGTGCCAGCAGTAACACACCGGGACTAGCGGGGAATACGCAGTATTTT,TRBJ2-3,TRBV12-3/TRBV12-4,TRBD2,many
CASSYSMAGNQPQHF,TGTGCCAGCAGTTACTCGATGGCAGGCAATCAGCCCCAGCATTTT,TRBJ1-5,TRBV6-5,.,.
CSAQTGQTQYF,TGCAGTGCACAGACCGGGCAGACCCAGTACTTC,TRBJ2-5,TRBV20-1,.,once
CASSPLGDRGLYGYTF,TGTGCCAGTAGTCCCCTGGGGGACAGGGGGCTCTATGGCTACACCTTC,TRBJ1-2,TRBV19,TRBD1,few
CASSLRDFYNSPLHF,TGTGCCAGCAGTTTACGTGACTTCTATAATTCACCCCTCCACTTT,TRBJ1-6,TRBV27,.,few
CASSLASLKGNEQFF,TGTGCCAGCAGCTTAGCAAGCCTAAAAGGGAATGAGCAGTTCTTC,TRBJ2-1,TRBV11-2,.,once
CASSFPGNEQYF,TGTGCCAGCAGTTTTCCAGGGAACGAGCAGTACTTC,TRBJ2-7,TRBV27,.,many
CSAPPARDLNTDTQYF,TGCAGTGCTCCACCAGCTAGAGACCTTAATACAGATACGCAGTATTTT,TRBJ2-3,TRBV20-1,.,.
CSGVPGPSYEQYF,TGCAGCGGGGTGCCAGGGCCTTCCTACGAGCAGTACTTC,TRBJ2-7,TRBV29-1,.,.
CASGGGLIYNEQFF,TGTGCCAGCGGAGGGGGCCTGATCTACAATGAGCAGTTCTTC,TRBJ2-1,TRBV2,.,.
CASSLSERKFGYTF,TGTGCCAGCAGTTTGTCGGAGAGGAAGTTTGGCTACACCTTC,TRBJ1-2,TRBV28,.,few
CASSPGTPDTQYF,TGTGCCAGCAGTCCGGGCACCCCAGATACGCAGTATTTT,TRBJ2-3,TRBV12-3/TRBV12-4,.,few
CASSPNPRQGPYNEQFF,TGTGCCAGCAGCCCAAACCCACGACAGGGCCCCTACAATGAGCAGTTCTTC,TRBJ2-1,TRBV9,TRBD1,few
CASGDDRQGIYGYTF,TGTGCCAGCGGTGACGACCGACAGGGGATCTATGGCTACACCTTC,TRBJ1-2,TRBV6-2/TRBV6-3,TRBD1,.
CASSLAGSPADTQYF,TGTGCCAGCAGCTTAGCGGGGAGTCCGGCAGATACGCAGTATTTT,TRBJ2-3,TRBV11-3,.,few
CSARDEDGVPSYTF,TGCAGTGCTAGAGACGAAGACGGGGTTCCCAGCTACACCTTC,TRBJ1-2,TRBV20-1,.,few
CASSIDPSGGAINEQFF,TGTGCCAGTAGTATAGATCCCTCCGGGGGGGCCATAAATGAGCAGTTCTTC,TRBJ2-1,TRBV19,TRBD2,.
CAWSGRTGRVSYEQYF,TGTGCCTGGAGTGGTCGGACAGGGAGGGTCTCCTACGAGCAGTACTTC,TRBJ2-7,TRBV30,.,few
CASSLDSDRVYQPQHF,TGTGCCAGCAGCTTAGATAGCGACAGAGTCTATCAGCCCCAGCATTTT,TRBJ1-5,TRBV7-8,.,many
CASSLNWGNTEAFF,TGTGCCAGCAGCTTAAATTGGGGGAACACTGAAGCTTTCTTT,TRBJ1-1,TRBV7-2,.,.
CASSIHVEGETQYF,TGTGCCAGTAGTATTCACGTTGAGGGTGAGACCCAGTACTTC,TRBJ2-5,TRBV19,.,few
CASSPREGHYGYTF,TGTGCCAGCAGCCCCCGTGAGGGTCACTATGGCTACACCTTC,TRBJ1-2,TRBV7-8,.,.
CSANTASNQPQHF,TGCAGTGCTAACACAGCAAGCAATCAGCCCCAGCATTTT,TRBJ1-5,TRBV20-1,.,many
CASSQGRRGGEDTQYF,TGCGCCAGCAGCCAAGGAAGGCGCGGGGGGGAAGATACGCAGTATTTT,TRBJ2-3,TRBV4-3,TRBD2,.
CSARLGSGQVTDTQYF,TGCAGTGCTAGGTTGGGGTCGGGACAGGTCACAGATACGCAGTATTTT,TRBJ2-3,TRBV20-1,TRBD1,.
CASSHGPWGLGNQPQHF,TGTGCCAGCAGCCACGGGCCGTGGGGTCTCGGCAATCAGCCCCAGCATTTT,TRBJ1-5,TRBV3-1,.,few
CASSQVGEGGKETQFF,TGTGCCAGCAGCCAAGTGGGGGAAGGGGGCAAAGAGACCCAGTTCTTC,TRBJ2-1,TRBV4-2,TRBD1,.
CTSSQTGETEAFF,TGCACCAGCAGCCAAACAGGGGAAACTGAAGCTTTCTTT,TRBJ1-1,TRBV4-3,TRBD1,.